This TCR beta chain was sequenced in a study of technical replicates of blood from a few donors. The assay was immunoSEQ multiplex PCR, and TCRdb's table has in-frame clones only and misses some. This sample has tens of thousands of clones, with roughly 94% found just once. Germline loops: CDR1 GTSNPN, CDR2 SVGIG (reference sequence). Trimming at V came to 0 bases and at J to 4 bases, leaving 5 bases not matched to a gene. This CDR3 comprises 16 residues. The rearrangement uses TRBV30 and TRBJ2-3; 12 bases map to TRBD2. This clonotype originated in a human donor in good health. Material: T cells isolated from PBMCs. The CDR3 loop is CAWSVRLAGGPDTQYF. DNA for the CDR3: TGTGCCTGGAGTGTACGTCTAGCGGGGGGGCCAGATACGCAGTATTTT. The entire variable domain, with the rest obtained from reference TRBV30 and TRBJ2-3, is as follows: SQTIHQWPATLVQPVGSPLSLECTVEGTSNPNLYWYRQAAGRGLQLLFYSVGIGQISSEVPQNLSASRPQDRQFILSSKKLLLSDSGFYLCAWSVRLAGGPDTQYFGPGTRLTVL.